Each of the 19 T cell receptor beta chains below was sequenced from the same sample in a study of blood T cell repertoires in COVID-19. TCRdb keeps only in-frame clones here, not all; method: immunoSEQ multiplex PCR. This table has roughly 250,000 clones, roughly three quarters appearing once. The material sequenced was peripheral blood. The receptors derive from a woman aged 40 to 50 with active or convalescent COVID-19.

V and J are TRBV5-5 and TRBJ1-2; a possible D gene is TRBD1 (6 bases). CDR1 and CDR2 from the germline V gene are SGHKS and YYEKEE (reference sequence). V lost 2 bases and J 8 bases, leaving 16 bases between the germline ends. The CDR3 is 14 residues long. The CDR3 region is CASSFGTRPAGYTF. As DNA, the CDR3 is TGTGCCAGCAGCTTCGGGACACGGCCGGCCGGCTACACCTTC. Using reference TRBV5-5 and TRBJ1-2 for the parts outside the CDR3, the full variable domain is DAGVTQSPTHLIKTRGQQVTLRCSPISGHKSVSWYQQVLGQGPQFIFQYYEKEERGRGNFPDRFSARQFPNYSSELNVNALLLGDSALYLCASSFGTRPAGYTFGSGTRLTVV.

V gene TRBV5-4 combines with J gene TRBJ1-5; TRBD1 agrees at 9 bases. The junction had 2 bases not matched to a gene; V was cut back by 4 bases and J by 9 bases. This CDR3 region has 12 residues. Germline CDR1 SGHNT, CDR2 YYREEE (reference sequence). The DNA of the CDR3 is TGTGCCAGCAGCCTGACAGGGGGGCCCCAGCATTTT. It specifies CASSLTGGPQHF.

This clone was counted a single time. The J gene is TRBJ2-3, the V gene TRBV28; D uncertain. Trimming stripped 6 bases from V and 2 bases from J, with 9 bases between. Germline V gene data show CDR1 as MDHEN and CDR2 as SYDVKM. The CDR3 length is 13 residues. The CDR3 nucleotides are TGTGCCAGCAGCCCTCCGGTCACAGATACGCAGTATTTT. Its translation: CASSPPVTDTQYF.

This chain joins TRBV28 and TRBJ1-2, with 8 nucleotides matching TRBD1. V lost 4 bases, J lost 8 bases, and 12 bases stayed unmatched. The CDR3 covers 15 residues. CDR1 and CDR2 (germline): MDHEN, SYDVKM. The CDR3 coding sequence is TGTGCCAGCAGTTCACCATCCGGGACAGGTAGCGGCTACACCTTC. It translates to CASSSPSGTGSGYTF.

This chain links TRBV7-6 with TRBJ2-7; tentatively, D is TRBD1 (6 bases). Trimming stripped 6 bases from V and 6 bases from J, with 12 bases between. CDR1 SGHVS and CDR2 FNYEAQ come from the germline V gene. CDR3 length: 12 amino acids. CDR3 sequence (DNA): TGTGCCAGCAGTCCGGACAGTTTCGAGCAGTACTTC. Translation gives CASSPDSFEQYF.

The V and J genes are TRBV5-1 and TRBJ1-1; D is ambiguous. The CDR3 totals 16 residues. Germline-derived CDR1 and CDR2 are SGHRS and YFSETQ. Trimming took off 3 bases at V and 1 base at J, with 16 bases between the two ends. CDR3 bases: TGCGCCAGCAGCTCGGACTTTCAGGCGCGGAACACTGAAGCTTTCTTT. It yields the protein CASSSDFQARNTEAFF.

The sample holds a few counts of this clone. The chain links TRBV5-1 to TRBJ1-3; D is uncertain. Germline CDR1 and CDR2: SGHRS and YFSETQ. Trimming took 0 bases from V and 4 from J, leaving 14 bases between them. The length of the CDR3 is 16 residues. The CDR3 DNA reads TGCGCCAGCAGCTTGGACCTCGGGTTCGAGGGAAACACCATATATTTT. Translation: CASSLDLGFEGNTIYF. Combining the CDR3 with reference TRBV5-1 and TRBJ1-3 gives the whole variable domain KAGVTQTPRYLIKTRGQQVTLSCSPISGHRSVSWYQQTPGQGLQFLFEYFSETQRNKGNFPGRFSGRQFSNSRSEMNVSTLELGDSALYLCASSLDLGFEGNTIYFGEGSWLTVV.

The V call is TRBV2, the J call TRBJ1-1; D gene unclear. The CDR3 runs to 14 residues. Trimming shortened V by 7 bases and J by 0 bases, and 12 bases separated the two germline ends. From germline, CDR1 is SNHLY and CDR2 FYNNEI. CDR3 residues: CASNGRRMNTEAFF. DNA for the CDR3: TGTGCCAGCAATGGACGGAGGATGAACACTGAAGCTTTCTTT.

The chain has TRBV12-5 and TRBJ1-2; possible D gene TRBD1, 5 bases. Trimming took 1 base from V and 10 from J, leaving 13 bases between them. Germline V gives CDR1 LGHNT, CDR2 FRNRAP. The CDR3 has 13 amino acids. CDR3 bases: TGTGCTAGTGGTTTGGGGCCAGGACAAGACTACACCTTC. Its protein product is CASGLGPGQDYTF.

This clone was seen more than once but under ten times. This rearrangement joins TRBV12-3 or TRBV12-4 to TRBJ1-1; TRBD1 matches 9 bases. V shed 5 bases and J 3 bases; nucleotides not matched to a gene: 1. The CDR3 is made up of 13 amino acids. The CDR3 loop is CASSRQGDTEAFF. The CDR3 DNA is TGTGCCAGCAGTCGACAGGGGGACACTGAAGCTTTCTTT.

V and J are TRBV7-6 and TRBJ1-1, with 8 positions matching TRBD1. With 1 base clipped from V and 4 bases from J, the junction kept 5 bases outside the gene matches. This CDR3 is 15 amino acids long. CDR1 and CDR2 (germline): SGHVS, FNYEAQ. Here the CDR3 DNA reads TGTGCCAGCAGCTTAGGGACAGGGATCTTCACTGAAGCTTTCTTT. This encodes CASSLGTGIFTEAFF.

V and J are TRBV4-1 and TRBJ2-7; D perhaps matches TRBD2 (6 bases). V was clipped by 0 bases and J by 1 base, with 13 bases between them. The germline gives CDR1 MGHRA, CDR2 YSYEKL. CDR3 size: 16 residues. CDR3 region: CASSQDSSGRSYEQYV. The CDR3 DNA follows: TGCGCCAGCAGCCAAGATTCCAGCGGGCGTTCCTACGAGCAGTACGTC.

The gene calls are TRBV24-1 and TRBJ2-5, with 12 bases matching TRBD2. This CDR3 is built from 18 residues. Per the germline V gene, CDR1 is KGHDR and CDR2 is SFDVKD. V dropped 3 bases and J dropped 2; count of bases not matched to a gene: 9. The CDR3 DNA sequence: TGTGCCACCAGTGATCCGGGGGCTAGCGGGGGGGCGCAAGAGACCCAGTACTTC. Translating gives CATSDPGASGGAQETQYF.

This clone showed up just a few times. The gene calls are TRBV30 and TRBJ1-1; a weak D match, TRBD1 (5 bases). V was trimmed by 2 bases and J by 1 base, leaving 11 bases between them. Germline CDR1 is GTSNPN and CDR2 is SVGIG (reference sequence). CDR3 length: 14 amino acids. The CDR3 DNA sequence: TGTGCCTGGAGTCCAGGGCTTGCGAACACTGAAGCTTTCTTT. Translated, it gives CAWSPGLANTEAFF.

The CDR3 coding sequence is TGTGCCAGCAGGCCCTCACTGTCTAACTATGGCTACACCTTC. Its protein is CASRPSLSNYGYTF. The chain is built from TRBV7-2 and TRBJ1-2, with D unclear. Trimming took off 6 bases at V and 0 bases at J, with 11 bases between the two ends. This CDR3 has 14 residues. Germline values: CDR1 SGHTA, CDR2 FQGNSA.

V usage is TRBV30 and J usage is TRBJ1-2; TRBD1 is a possible D gene (6 bases). Trimming pared 4 bases from V and 0 bases from J, leaving 12 bases between. CDR3 size: 14 residues. Germline V gene lookup returns CDR1 GTSNPN and CDR2 SVGIG (reference sequence). This CDR3 reads CAWTGDIANYGYTF. The CDR3 region has the DNA TGTGCCTGGACCGGGGACATAGCTAACTATGGCTACACCTTC.

This sequence joins TRBV30 and TRBJ1-5, with 8 bases lining up with TRBD1. Germline V gives CDR1 GTSNPN, CDR2 SVGIG (reference sequence). The CDR3 has 14 residues. The V segment lost 2 bases and the J segment 5 bases; nucleotides outside the gene matches: 5. DNA for the CDR3: TGTGCCTGGAGTCCTACAGGGGGGTATCAGCCCCAGCATTTT. This codes for CAWSPTGGYQPQHF.

The chain combines TRBV28 with TRBJ1-5; 8 bases align to TRBD1. The CDR3 covers 14 residues. Germline V lookup: CDR1 MDHEN, CDR2 SYDVKM. Trimming at V came to 8 bases and at J to 1 base, leaving 4 bases not matched to a gene. In nucleotides, the CDR3 is TGTGCCAGCCAGGGGGCTAAGAGCAATCAGCCCCAGCATTTT. This gives the protein CASQGAKSNQPQHF.

The J gene is TRBJ1-1, the V gene TRBV19; tentative D call: TRBD1 (5 bases). There are 12 residues in the CDR3. Germline V gene sequence: CDR1 LNHDA, CDR2 SQIVND (reference sequence). V was shortened by 7 bases and J by 3 bases, with 9 bases between the two germline ends. CDR3 sequence (DNA): TGTGCCAGTAACGCAGGGTACACTGAAGCTTTCTTT. Residues: CASNAGYTEAFF.